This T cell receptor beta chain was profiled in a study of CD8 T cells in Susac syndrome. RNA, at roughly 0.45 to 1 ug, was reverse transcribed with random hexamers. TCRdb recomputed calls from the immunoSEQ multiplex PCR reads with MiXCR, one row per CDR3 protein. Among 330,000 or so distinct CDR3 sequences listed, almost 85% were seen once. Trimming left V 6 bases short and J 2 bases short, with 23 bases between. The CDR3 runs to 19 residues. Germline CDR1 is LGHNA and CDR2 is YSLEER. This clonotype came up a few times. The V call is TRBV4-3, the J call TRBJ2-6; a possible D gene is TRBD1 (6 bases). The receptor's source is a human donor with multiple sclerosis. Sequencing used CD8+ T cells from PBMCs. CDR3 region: CASSRSWHREIAGANVLTF. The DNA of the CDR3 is TGCGCCAGCAGTCGCTCTTGGCACAGGGAAATCGCTGGGGCCAACGTCCTGACTTTC.